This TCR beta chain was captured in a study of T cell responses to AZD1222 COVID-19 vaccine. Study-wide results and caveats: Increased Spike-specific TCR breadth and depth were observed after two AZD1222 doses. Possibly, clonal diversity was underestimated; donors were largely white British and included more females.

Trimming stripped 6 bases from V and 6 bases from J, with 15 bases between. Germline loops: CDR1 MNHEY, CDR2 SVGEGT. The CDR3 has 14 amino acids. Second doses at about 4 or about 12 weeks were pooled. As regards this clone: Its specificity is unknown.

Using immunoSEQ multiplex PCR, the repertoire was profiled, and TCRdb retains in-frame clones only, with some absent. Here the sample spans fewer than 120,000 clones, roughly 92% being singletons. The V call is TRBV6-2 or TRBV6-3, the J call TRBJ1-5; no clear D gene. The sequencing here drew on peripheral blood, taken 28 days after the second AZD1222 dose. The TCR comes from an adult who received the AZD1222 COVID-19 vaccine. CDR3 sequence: CASSLKQWGQPQHF. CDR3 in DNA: TGTGCCAGCAGCTTGAAACAGTGGGGTCAGCCCCAGCATTTT.